Shown below are 13 T cell receptor beta chains from a single sample sequenced in a study of blood T cell repertoires in COVID-19. Clones were sequenced by immunoSEQ multiplex PCR, and TCRdb holds only the in-frame ones, with some missing. The table shows tens of thousands of clones, with about 80% occurring only once. What was sequenced was peripheral blood. The receptors stem from a human donor in a cohort sampled during active COVID-19.

The V call is TRBV10-3, the J call TRBJ1-1; D is possibly TRBD1 (6 bases). The CDR3 length is 14 residues. Looked up from germline, CDR1 is ENHRY and CDR2 is SYGVKD. Trimming took 4 bases from V and 11 from J, leaving 20 bases between them. CDR3 sequence reads: CAISGLGYRESAFF. DNA of the CDR3: TGTGCCATCAGTGGTTTGGGGTACAGGGAAAGCGCTTTCTTT.

This chain uses TRBV2 with TRBJ2-1, with D uncertain. This CDR3 spans 15 amino acids. Germline V gene data show CDR1 as SNHLY and CDR2 as FYNNEI. The V end lost 4 bases, the J end lost 3 bases, and 13 bases lay between the germline ends. The CDR3, as DNA: TGTGCCAGCAGTGCTGACACGATGGACTACAATGAGCAGTTCTTC. Its translation is CASSADTMDYNEQFF.

The CDR3 spells CSEGRANYGYTF. CDR3 nucleotide sequence: TGCAGCGAGGGCAGAGCTAACTATGGCTACACCTTC. The J gene is TRBJ1-2, the V gene TRBV29-1; D call uncertain. Germline V gene data show CDR1 as SQVTM and CDR2 as ANQGSEA. Trimming removed 7 bases from V and 0 bases from J, with 9 bases in between. The CDR3 loop spans 12 amino acids.

V usage is TRBV6-6 and J usage is TRBJ2-5, with 7 bases that match TRBD2. The CDR3 extends over 14 amino acids. J was trimmed by 2 bases and V by 0 bases; bases with no gene match: 0. Germline values: CDR1 MNHNY, CDR2 SVGAGI (reference sequence). The CDR3 nucleotides read TGTGCCAGCAGTTACTCGGGAGGGCAAGAGACCCAGTACTTC. Amino acid sequence: CASSYSGGQETQYF.

This clone occurred a few times. The V call is TRBV18, the J call TRBJ1-3; D perhaps matches TRBD1 (6 bases). CDR1 and CDR2 (germline): KGHSH, LQKENI. This CDR3 comprises 16 residues. The V end lost 2 bases, the J end lost 4 bases, and 15 bases lay between the germline ends. CDR3 DNA: TGTGCCAGCTCACCAACCAGGGGAACTAAGGGAAACACCATATATTTT. It specifies CASSPTRGTKGNTIYF. Looking up the rest from reference TRBV18 and TRBJ1-3 gives the full variable domain: NAGVMQNPRHLVRRRGQEARLRCSPMKGHSHVYWYRQLPEEGLKFMVYLQKENIIDESGMPKERFSAEFPKEGPSILRIQQVVRGDSAAYFCASSPTRGTKGNTIYFGEGSWLTVV.

The gene calls are TRBV3-1 (or the pseudogene TRBV3-2) and TRBJ2-5; 7 bases fit TRBD2. The CDR3 runs to 16 residues. The V gene's germline CDR1 is LGHDT and CDR2 YNNKEL (reference sequence). The trim removed 3 bases at V and 5 bases at J, leaving 12 bases unmatched. This CDR3 is CASSHPSGGWDETQYF. The CDR3 DNA is TGTGCCAGCAGCCACCCGTCGGGAGGATGGGACGAGACCCAGTACTTC.

The V and J genes are TRBV5-4 and TRBJ1-6; D unclear. V was pared by 0 bases and J by 4 bases, with 5 bases between. Germline CDR1 is SGHNT and CDR2 is YYREEE (reference sequence). The CDR3 contains 14 residues. The CDR3 region is CASSLAGYNSPLHF. The CDR3 DNA reads TGTGCCAGCAGCTTGGCGGGATATAATTCACCCCTCCACTTT.

This chain connects TRBV19 to TRBJ1-2; TRBD1 might be the D (6 bases). From germline, CDR1 is LNHDA and CDR2 SQIVND (reference sequence). The length of the CDR3 is 13 residues. V was clipped by 5 bases and J by 5 bases, with 12 bases between them. The CDR3 bases are TGTGCCAGTAGTCCTGGGACATTGTATGGCTACACCTTC. Its translation is CASSPGTLYGYTF.

This chain links TRBV29-1 with TRBJ2-3; unclear D gene. The CDR3 extends over 10 amino acids. CDR1 is SQVTM and CDR2 is ANQGSEA in the germline V gene. The V and J ends lost 6 bases and 5 bases respectively, with 6 bases between them. For the CDR3, the DNA is TGCAGCGTCGGAGAAGATACGCAGTATTTT. This encodes CSVGEDTQYF.

This CDR3 is CASSLATGGQETQYF. DNA of the CDR3: TGTGCCAGCAGTTTAGCGACAGGGGGGCAAGAGACCCAGTACTTC. The rearrangement links TRBV28 to TRBJ2-5; TRBD1 agrees at 9 bases. Per germline, CDR1 MDHEN and CDR2 SYDVKM. The junction had 3 bases not matched to a gene; V was cut back by 2 bases and J by 2 bases. This CDR3 comprises 15 residues.

The chain employs TRBV15 and TRBJ1-2; D perhaps matches TRBD1 (5 bases). V lost 0 bases to trimming and J lost 8 bases, with 13 bases between them. Germline values: CDR1 LNHNV, CDR2 YYDKDF (reference sequence). This CDR3 is 14 amino acids long. CDR3 coding DNA: TGTGCCACCAGCAGAGATCGGGCAGGGAACGGCTACACCTTC. The encoded protein is CATSRDRAGNGYTF.

The rearrangement links TRBV27 to TRBJ1-1; the D gene is possibly TRBD1 (5 bases). Germline loops: CDR1 MNHEY, CDR2 SMNVEV (reference sequence). The length of the CDR3 is 16 residues. Trimming took 2 bases from V and 2 from J, leaving 15 bases between them. The CDR3 here is CASSLGVWGVNTEAFF. For the CDR3, the DNA is TGTGCCAGCAGTTTAGGGGTGTGGGGGGTAAACACTGAAGCTTTCTTT.

J is TRBJ2-3 and V is TRBV9, with TRBD2 identical over 10 bases. Germline CDR1 and CDR2: SGDLS and YYNGEE. The CDR3 sequence is 14 residues long. With 3 bases clipped from V and 6 bases from J, the junction kept 4 bases outside the gene matches. DNA for the CDR3: TGTGCCAGCAGCGGCAGCGGGAGGGGGGATACGCAGTATTTT. Translation gives CASSGSGRGDTQYF.